The source of this T cell receptor (beta chain) is a study of blood T cell repertoires in COVID-19. Study context: Acute and convalescent COVID-19 specimens originated in the United States, Italy and Spain.

Original analysis: Researchers report that nucleated cell counts were estimated from reference gene primer amplification. Libraries were prepared by immunoSEQ multiplex PCR; TCRdb keeps only in-frame clonotypes and omits some of them. V, J and clone size derive from that table, while D and trimming were established from the DNA sequence. In the table there are about 170,000 clones, more than 65% of which are singletons. Trimming shortened V by 4 bases and J by 7 bases, and 15 bases separated the two germline ends. The CDR3 covers 14 residues. Looked up from germline, CDR1 is SGHRS and CDR2 is YFSETQ.

The receptor's source is a woman older than 75 with active or convalescent COVID-19. The rearrangement uses TRBV5-1 and TRBJ1-5; TRBD1 might be the D (6 bases). Material: peripheral blood. CDR3 in amino acids: CASSLQGSGQPQHF. DNA for the CDR3: TGCGCCAGCAGCCTACAGGGATCGGGGCAGCCCCAGCATTTT.